A selection of T cell receptor beta chains follows, all from one sample in a study of cytomegalovirus exposure and HLA in healthy donors. Produced via immunoSEQ multiplex PCR; TCRdb's table is partial and in-frame only. Here the sample spans about 110,000 clones, 60% to 80% being singletons. Sequencing was carried out using PBMCs. These receptors all come from a man between 40 and 49 years old in good health and CMV-seronegative. Both conserved end residues are part of each CDR3. D genes are given only for firm matches. Some rows mark clone size as missing; the rest say once, few, many or name a class of expanded clone.

D	V	J	size	DNA	CDR3
.	TRBV5-1	TRBJ1-1	.	TGCGCCAGCAGCGGATCCGGGACGGAGGGGACTGAAGCTTTCTTT	CASSGSGTEGTEAFF
.	TRBV9	TRBJ1-3	.	TGTGCCAGCAGCGTAGATGGGACACGACTCGGAAACACCATATATTTT	CASSVDGTRLGNTIYF
.	TRBV9	TRBJ2-3	.	TGTGCCAGCAGCGCAGACAGTCCTGGCACAGATACGCAGTATTTT	CASSADSPGTDTQYF
TRBD2	TRBV4-1	TRBJ2-7	.	TGCGCCAGCAGCTTAGCGGGGGGGACCTACGAGCAGTACTTC	CASSLAGGTYEQYF
TRBD2	TRBV5-1	TRBJ2-5	.	TGCGCCAGCAGCTTTACGGGGGGGGTCCAAGAGACCCAGTACTTC	CASSFTGGVQETQYF
TRBD1	TRBV11-2	TRBJ2-5	.	TGTGCCAGCAGCTTATCCGGGACAGGGATCCCAGAGACCCAGTACTTC	CASSLSGTGIPETQYF
.	TRBV11-2	TRBJ1-2	.	TGTGCCAGCAGCTTAGATCGGGCAGGGTTTTATGGCTACACCTTC	CASSLDRAGFYGYTF
TRBD2	TRBV2	TRBJ2-5	few	TGTGCCAGCAGTGAACTAGCGGGGGGCCAAGAGACCCAGTACTTC	CASSELAGGQETQYF
TRBD1	TRBV4-1	TRBJ1-2	.	TGCGCCAGCAGCCAACTACAGGGGGCTGACTATGGCTACACCTTC	CASSQLQGADYGYTF
.	TRBV4-1	TRBJ2-7	.	TGCGCCAGCAAGTATGCAGGGGCTAACTCCTACGAGCAGTACTTC	CASKYAGANSYEQYF
TRBD1	TRBV11-2	TRBJ1-2	few	TGTGCCAGCAGCCCGGATCGGACAGGGCGTCCCCGGTGGGGCTACACCTTC	CASSPDRTGRPRWGYTF
.	TRBV6-1	TRBJ1-5	once	TGTGCCAGCAGTGAACTGGTTGGGGGGGGCAATCAGCCCCAGCATTTT	CASSELVGGGNQPQHF
.	TRBV7-9	TRBJ1-1	.	TGTGCCAGCAGCTTTGTCTCCCCGAGGGACACTGAAGCTTTCTTT	CASSFVSPRDTEAFF
TRBD2	TRBV5-4	TRBJ2-1	once	TGTGCCAGCAGCTTGGAGCGGGGGGGGGAGCAGTTCTTC	CASSLERGGEQFF
TRBD2	TRBV19	TRBJ2-3	.	TGTGCCAGTAGACTAGCGGGGGGATATGGTGATACGCAGTATTTT	CASRLAGGYGDTQYF
TRBD1	TRBV6-4	TRBJ2-3	.	TGTGCCAGCAGTGACCGGGACAGGGGCACAGATACGCAGTATTTT	CASSDRDRGTDTQYF
TRBD1	TRBV27	TRBJ1-2	.	TGTGCCTGCAGTATCTCTAGGGGGCATAACTATGGCTACACCTTC	CACSISRGHNYGYTF
TRBD1	TRBV2	TRBJ2-1	.	TGTGCCAGCAGTGAAGAAGGGGGCGCCTACAATGAGCAGTTCTTC	CASSEEGGAYNEQFF
TRBD2	TRBV10-2	TRBJ2-7	once	TGCGCCAGCAGTGAGGGAGCGGGGGGCCACTCCTACGAGCAGTACTTC	CASSEGAGGHSYEQYF
.	TRBV10-1	TRBJ1-4	.	TGCGCCAGCAGTGAGTCGACAGGACAGCCTGGAAAACTGTTTTTT	CASSESTGQPGKLFF
TRBD1	TRBV7-6	TRBJ2-7	.	TGTGCCAGCAGCTGGGGATTCGGGACAGGCTCCAACGAGCAGTACTTC	CASSWGFGTGSNEQYF
.	TRBV10-1	TRBJ1-4	.	TGCGCCAGCAGGGGAAGCGGGACTAATGAAAAACTGTTTTTT	CASRGSGTNEKLFF
.	TRBV5-1	TRBJ1-2	.	TGCGCCAGCAGCTTGGTCTCGGGAGGCTATGGCTACACCTTC	CASSLVSGGYGYTF
TRBD2	TRBV6-5	TRBJ2-5	.	TGTGCCAGCAGTTTAACTGAGGGGAGGGGAGAAGAGACCCAGTACTTC	CASSLTEGRGEETQYF
.	TRBV6-1	TRBJ2-2	.	TGTGCCAGCAGTGCCAACGAGTCCGGGGAGCTGTTTTTT	CASSANESGELFF
.	TRBV6-5	TRBJ2-2	.	TGTGCCAGCAGTGTGGTCAGGACAATCACCGGGGAGCTGTTTTTT	CASSVVRTITGELFF